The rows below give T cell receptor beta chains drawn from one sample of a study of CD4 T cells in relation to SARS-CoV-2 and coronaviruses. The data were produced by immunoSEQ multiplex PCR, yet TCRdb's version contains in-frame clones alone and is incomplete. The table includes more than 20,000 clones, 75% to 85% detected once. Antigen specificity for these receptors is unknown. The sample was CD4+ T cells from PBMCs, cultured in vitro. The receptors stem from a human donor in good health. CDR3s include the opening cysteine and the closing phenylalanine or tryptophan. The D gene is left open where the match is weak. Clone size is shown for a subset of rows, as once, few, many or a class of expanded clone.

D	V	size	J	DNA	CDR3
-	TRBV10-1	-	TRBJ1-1	TGCGCCAGCAGTGAAGGAGGGGCCATTGAAGCTTTCTTT	CASSEGGAIEAFF
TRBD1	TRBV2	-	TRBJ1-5	TGTGCCAGCAGAGAGGGACAGGGTAATCAGCCCCAGCATTTT	CASREGQGNQPQHF
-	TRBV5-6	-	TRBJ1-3	TGTGCCAGCAGCCTAGACAGGCTCTCTGGAAACACCATATATTTT	CASSLDRLSGNTIYF
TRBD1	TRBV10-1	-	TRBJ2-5	TGCGCCAGCAGTACCACAGGGGGCCAAGAGACCCAGTACTTC	CASSTTGGQETQYF
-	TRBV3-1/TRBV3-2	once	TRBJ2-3	TGTGCCAGCAGCCAAGGGCATGCAGGTACGCAGTATTTT	CASSQGHAGTQYF
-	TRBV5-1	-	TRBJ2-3	TGCGCCAGCAGCTTGGCCGGTGGAGGGATAAGCACAGATACGCAGTATTTT	CASSLAGGGISTDTQYF
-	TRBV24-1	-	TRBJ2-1	TGTGCCACCAGTGGAGGGCAGAATGAGCAGTTCTTC	CATSGGQNEQFF
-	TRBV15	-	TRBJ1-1	TGTGCCACCAGCAGAGACAGGGACACTGAAGCTTTCTTT	CATSRDRDTEAFF
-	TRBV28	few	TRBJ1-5	TGTGCCAGCAGTTTCCAGGGTCGGAGCAATCAGCCCCAGCATTTT	CASSFQGRSNQPQHF
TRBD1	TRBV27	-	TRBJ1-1	TGTGCCAGCAGAGACACAGGGGGCACTGAAGCTTTCTTT	CASRDTGGTEAFF
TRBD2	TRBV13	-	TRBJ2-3	TGTGCCAGCAGCTCAGAGACTAGCGGGAGATTCACAGATACGCAGTATTTT	CASSSETSGRFTDTQYF
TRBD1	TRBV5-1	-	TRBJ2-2	TGCGCCAGCAGCTTGGCCGGTGGACAGGGCAGAATAGTGGAGCTGTTTTTT	CASSLAGGQGRIVELFF
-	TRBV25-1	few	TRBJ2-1	TGTGCCAGCAGTGGGTTTTTGGATGAGCAGTTCTTC	CASSGFLDEQFF
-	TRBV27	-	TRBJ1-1	TGTGCCAGCAGGAGGGACGTTTACACTGAAGCTTTCTTT	CASRRDVYTEAFF
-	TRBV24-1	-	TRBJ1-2	TGTGCCACCAGTGATGGGGGGGATGGCTACACCTTC	CATSDGGDGYTF
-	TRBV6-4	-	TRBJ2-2	TGTGCCAGCAGTGACAGGCCATCCGGGGAGCTGTTTTTT	CASSDRPSGELFF
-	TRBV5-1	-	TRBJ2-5	TGCGCCAGCAGCTTGACACCGAAAGAGACCCAGTACTTC	CASSLTPKETQYF
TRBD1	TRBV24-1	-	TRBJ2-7	TGTGTCCACCAAATAGGGACAGGGTTAAACGAGCAGTACTTC	CVHQIGTGLNEQYF
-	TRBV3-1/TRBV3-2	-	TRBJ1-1	TGTGCCAGCAGCCAAGTACAGTATAACACTGAAGCTTTCTTT	CASSQVQYNTEAFF
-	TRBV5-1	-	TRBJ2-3	TGCGCCAGCAGCCCGCTGAGCAAGCCGTCAGATACGCAGTATTTT	CASSPLSKPSDTQYF
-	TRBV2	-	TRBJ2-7	TGTGCCAGCACCCTGAGCCCCTTCTACGAGCAGTACTTC	CASTLSPFYEQYF
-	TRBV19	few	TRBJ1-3	TGTGCCAGTAGTATACCCCGACTGAGCTCTGGAAACACCATATATTTT	CASSIPRLSSGNTIYF
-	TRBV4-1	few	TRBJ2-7	TGCGCCAGCAGCCTCGGGACAATGGGGCGGCACTACGAGCAGTACTTC	CASSLGTMGRHYEQYF
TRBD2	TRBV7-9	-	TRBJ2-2	TGTGCCAGCAGCTCGGGGGGGCGGAACACCGGGGAGCTGTTTTTT	CASSSGGRNTGELFF
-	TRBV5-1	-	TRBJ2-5	TGCGCCAGCGGCCAATTCTTCGGGGGGCTGGAGACCCAGTACTTC	CASGQFFGGLETQYF
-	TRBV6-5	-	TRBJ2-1	TGTGCCAGCAGCCCCCCGGGGCGGGAATGGTTCTTC	CASSPPGREWFF
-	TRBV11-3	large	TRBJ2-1	TGTGCCAGCAGCCCAGGGGACGGGCTCGGTGAGCAGTTCTTC	CASSPGDGLGEQFF
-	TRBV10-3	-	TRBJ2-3	TGTGCCATCAGTGAGTCGGTTGGGCCCACAGATACGCAGTATTTT	CAISESVGPTDTQYF
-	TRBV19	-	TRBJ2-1	TGTGCCAGTAGTATTCGTGACGGGGCATGGAATGAGCAGTTCTTC	CASSIRDGAWNEQFF
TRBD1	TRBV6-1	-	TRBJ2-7	TGTGCCAGCAGTGACAGGACCGGGACAGGGGGGGACGAGCAGTACTTC	CASSDRTGTGGDEQYF
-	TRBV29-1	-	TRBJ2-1	TGCAGCGCAAGGGGACACGACTACAATGAGCAGTTCTTC	CSARGHDYNEQFF
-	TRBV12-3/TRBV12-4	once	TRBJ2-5	TGTGCCAGCAGTTTAGAACCCGAAGAGACCCAGTACTTC	CASSLEPEETQYF
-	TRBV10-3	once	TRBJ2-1	TGTGCCATATTCGATTCGGGCCCGCACTCCTACAATGAGCAGTTCTTC	CAIFDSGPHSYNEQFF